This T cell receptor beta chain was captured by sequencing in a study of CD8+CD57+ T cells in acquired aplastic anemia. The wider study: Read counts for CD4+ cells (from healthy donors) averaged about 10.8 million.

Profiling of TCR beta VDJ combinations and CDR3 sequences used genomic DNA as template. One entry per CDR3 protein, called by TCRdb with MiXCR from the reads. The repertoire includes about 400,000 distinct CDR3 sequences, around 72% of them detected once, and 4% sits in the top ten. Germline-derived CDR1 and CDR2 are SNHLY and FYNNEI. J gave up 5 bases and V 6 bases, and 20 bases lay outside the gene matches. The CDR3 sequence is 20 residues long. This chain connects TRBV2 to TRBJ2-5; 14 bases agree with TRBD2. Sequencing input: sorted CD4+, CD8+, or CD8+CD57+ T cells (not recorded which) from PBMCs. The clonotype comes from a human donor in good health, serving as a control. The CDR3 region has the DNA TGTGCCAGCAGGATGACTAGCGGGGGGGCTAAGCCGGGCGGTGGGGAGACCCAGTACTTC. The encoded protein is CASRMTSGGAKPGGGETQYF.